This T cell receptor beta chain was recovered during a study of blood T cell repertoires in COVID-19. Study in general: Both acute and convalescent COVID-19 samples were obtained from the United States, Italy and Spain.

CDR3 length equals 13 residues. V was pared by 5 bases and J by 6 bases, with 14 bases between. From germline, CDR1 is SQVTM and CDR2 ANQGSEA. Individuals drawn from 24 US areas were roughly 18 to 95 years old. The authors' processing: Estimated nucleated cell counts came from reference gene primer amplification. This table comes from immunoSEQ multiplex PCR, and its TCRdb copy is limited to in-frame clones, with some not included. V, J and clone size are taken as reported in that table, and D and trimming were inferred from the DNA itself. Seen here are roughly 400,000 clones, roughly 86% observed once, and the top ten hold roughly 2%.

This receptor was identified in a woman aged 40 to 49 with acute COVID-19. V usage is TRBV29-1 and J usage is TRBJ2-1; the D call may be TRBD1 or TRBD2 (6 bases each). Sequenced material: PBMCs or T cells enriched from blood (not recorded which). The CDR3 loop is CSVQGGLGNEQFF. The CDR3 bases are TGCAGCGTTCAAGGGGGGCTAGGCAATGAGCAGTTCTTC.